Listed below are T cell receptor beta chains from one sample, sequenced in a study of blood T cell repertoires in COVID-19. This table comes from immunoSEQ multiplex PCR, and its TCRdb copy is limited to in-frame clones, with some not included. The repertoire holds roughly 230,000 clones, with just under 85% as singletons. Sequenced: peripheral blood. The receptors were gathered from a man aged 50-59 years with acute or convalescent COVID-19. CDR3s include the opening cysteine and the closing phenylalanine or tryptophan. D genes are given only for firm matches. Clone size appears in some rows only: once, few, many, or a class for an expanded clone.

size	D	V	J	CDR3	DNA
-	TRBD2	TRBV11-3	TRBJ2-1	CASSFSGTSSYNEQFF	TGTGCCAGCAGTTTTAGCGGGACGAGCTCCTACAATGAGCAGTTCTTC
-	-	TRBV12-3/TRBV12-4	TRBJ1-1	CASSPGTATEAFF	TGTGCCAGCAGCCCCGGCACAGCCACTGAAGCTTTCTTT
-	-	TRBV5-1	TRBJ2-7	CASSPGLATYEQYF	TGCGCCAGCAGCCCGGGACTTGCCACCTACGAGCAGTACTTC
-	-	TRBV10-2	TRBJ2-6	CALRRSGDNVLTF	TGCGCCTTGCGCCGTTCAGGGGACAACGTCCTGACTTTC
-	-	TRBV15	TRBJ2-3	CATSAHRDTPDTQYF	TGTGCCACCAGCGCCCACCGGGACACTCCAGATACGCAGTATTTT
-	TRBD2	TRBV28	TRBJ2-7	CASSSPGLAGGEQYF	TGTGCCAGCAGTTCTCCCGGACTAGCGGGAGGCGAGCAGTACTTC
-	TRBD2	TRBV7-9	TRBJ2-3	CASSLAVAGPTDTQYF	TGTGCCAGCAGCTTAGCGGTAGCGGGACCCACAGATACGCAGTATTTT
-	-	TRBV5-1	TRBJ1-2	CASSGASGPEGYTF	TGCGCCAGCAGCGGGGCGTCTGGCCCTGAGGGCTACACCTTC
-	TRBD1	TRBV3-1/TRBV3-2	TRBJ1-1	CASSPGQGWGGTEAFF	TGTGCCAGCAGCCCGGGACAGGGTTGGGGGGGGACTGAAGCTTTCTTT
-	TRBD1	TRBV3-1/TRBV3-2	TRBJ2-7	CASSPTNRGVYEQYF	TGTGCCAGCAGCCCAACGAACAGGGGGGTCTACGAGCAGTACTTC
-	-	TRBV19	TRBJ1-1	CASSIWTDTEAFF	TGTGCCAGTAGTATCTGGACAGACACTGAAGCTTTCTTT
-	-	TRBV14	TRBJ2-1	CASSQVSGADEQFF	TGTGCCAGCAGCCAAGTGTCAGGGGCGGATGAGCAGTTCTTC
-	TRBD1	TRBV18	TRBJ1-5	CASSPGQGAQPQHF	TGTGCCAGCTCACCAGGACAGGGTGCTCAGCCCCAGCATTTT
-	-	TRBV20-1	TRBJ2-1	CSASSGESSYNEQFF	TGCAGTGCTAGTTCGGGGGAGAGCTCCTACAATGAGCAGTTCTTC
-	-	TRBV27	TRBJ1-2	CASSLTLPGGAQEGGYTF	TGTGCCAGCAGTCTTACCCTTCCCGGGGGTGCCCAGGAGGGGGGCTACACCTTC
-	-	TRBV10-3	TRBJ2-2	CAISDPTANTGELFF	TGTGCCATCAGTGACCCCACAGCGAACACCGGGGAGCTGTTTTTT
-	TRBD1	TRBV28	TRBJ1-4	CASSRRTGGDEKLFF	TGTGCCAGCAGTAGAAGGACAGGGGGGGATGAAAAACTGTTTTTT
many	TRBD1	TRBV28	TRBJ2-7	CASSLWQGDEQYF	TGTGCCAGCAGTTTATGGCAGGGGGACGAGCAGTACTTC
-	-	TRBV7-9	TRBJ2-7	CASSSRERIYEQYF	TGTGCCAGCAGCTCCAGGGAAAGAATCTACGAGCAGTACTTC
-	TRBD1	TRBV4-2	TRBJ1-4	CASSQTPGQRNEKLFF	TGTGCCAGCAGCCAAACTCCGGGACAGCGAAATGAAAAACTGTTTTTT
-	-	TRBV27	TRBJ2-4	CASSLGMAGPKNIQYF	TGTGCCAGCAGTTTAGGAATGGCGGGACCGAAGAACATTCAGTACTTC
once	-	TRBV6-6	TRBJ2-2	CATARQGEAGELFF	TGTGCCACCGCCCGTCAGGGTGAGGCCGGGGAGCTGTTTTTT
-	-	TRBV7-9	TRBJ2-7	CASSKQGGEQYF	TGTGCCAGCAGCAAGCAGGGGGGAGAGCAGTACTTC
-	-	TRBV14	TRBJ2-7	CASSAGTSSEQYF	TGTGCCAGCAGCGCCGGGACATCCTCGGAGCAGTACTTC
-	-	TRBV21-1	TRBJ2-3	CASSKGREDATDTQYF	TGTGCCAGCAGCAAAGGGCGGGAGGACGCCACAGATACGCAGTATTTT
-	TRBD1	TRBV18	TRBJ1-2	CASSPPGQSNYGYTF	TGTGCCAGCTCACCACCGGGACAGTCGAACTATGGCTACACCTTC
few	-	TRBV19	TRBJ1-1	CASSPWPTRNTEAFF	TGTGCCAGTAGTCCATGGCCAACCAGGAACACTGAAGCTTTCTTT
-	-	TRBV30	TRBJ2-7	CAWSRVLDSNEQYF	TGTGCCTGGAGCCGGGTCTTGGATTCCAACGAGCAGTACTTC
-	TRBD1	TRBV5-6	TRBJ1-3	CASSWGQNSGNTIYF	TGTGCCAGCAGCTGGGGACAGAACTCTGGAAACACCATATATTTT
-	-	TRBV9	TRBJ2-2	CASSVDRIAGELFF	TGTGCCAGCAGCGTAGATCGTATAGCCGGGGAGCTGTTTTTT
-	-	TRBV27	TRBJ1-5	CASRSTRNQPQHF	TGTGCCAGCAGGTCGACTCGCAATCAGCCCCAGCATTTT
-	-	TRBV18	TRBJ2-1	CASSPGTYNNEQFF	TGTGCCAGCTCACCCGGGACATACAACAATGAGCAGTTCTTC
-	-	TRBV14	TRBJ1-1	CASSQDIIWRRDTEAFF	TGTGCCAGCAGCCAAGATATAATTTGGAGACGGGACACTGAAGCTTTCTTT
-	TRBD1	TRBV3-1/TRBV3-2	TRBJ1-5	CASSQESTGGHQPQHF	TGTGCCAGCAGCCAAGAGTCGACAGGGGGCCATCAGCCCCAGCATTTT
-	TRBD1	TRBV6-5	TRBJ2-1	CASSSGTGAKFF	TGTGCCAGCAGTTCCGGGACAGGGGCCAAGTTCTTC
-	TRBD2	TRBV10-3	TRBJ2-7	CAISPGLAGRYEQYF	TGTGCCATCAGCCCGGGACTAGCGGGACGGTACGAGCAGTACTTC
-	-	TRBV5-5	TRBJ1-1	CASSLGQRIEAFF	TGTGCCAGCAGCTTGGGACAAAGGATTGAAGCTTTCTTT
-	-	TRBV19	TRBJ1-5	CASSIAGSFGNQPQHF	TGTGCCAGTAGTATCGCAGGCAGTTTCGGCAATCAGCCCCAGCATTTT
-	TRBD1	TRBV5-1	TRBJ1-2	CASTLTGEAGYTF	TGCGCCAGCACCCTGACAGGGGAGGCTGGCTACACCTTC